This is a list of T cell receptor beta chains from one sample in a study of human thymus T cells. The repertoire was sequenced with immunoSEQ multiplex PCR; TCRdb's copy has only in-frame clones and lacks some. The sample includes about 120,000 clones, 90% to 95% seen only once; the top ten take 0.024%. The sequencing input was thymus tissue. Receptors originate from a boy in the first two years of life with a congenital heart defect but otherwise immunologically healthy. Both conserved end residues are part of each CDR3. D genes are given only for firm matches. The size field is filled for only some rows; it gives once, few, many or a size class.

J | size | D | V | DNA | CDR3
TRBJ2-2 | - | - | TRBV14 | TGTGCCAGCAGCCCCCGGCGGGGCTCGAACACCGGGGAGCTGTTTTTT | CASSPRRGSNTGELFF
TRBJ2-5 | - | - | TRBV18 | TGTGCCAGCTCACCGGACCAAGAGACCCAGTACTTC | CASSPDQETQYF
TRBJ2-2 | - | - | TRBV30 | TGTGCCTGGAGGAGATTGTCGGGTACCGGGGAGCTGTTTTTT | CAWRRLSGTGELFF
TRBJ2-1 | - | TRBD2 | TRBV4-3 | TGCGCCAGCAGCCAAGAGACTAGCGGGGGTTGGGTTTACAATGAGCAGTTCTTC | CASSQETSGGWVYNEQFF
TRBJ2-5 | - | TRBD1 | TRBV7-9 | TGTGCCAGCAGCAGGGGGACAGGGGAAGAGACCCAGTACTTC | CASSRGTGEETQYF
TRBJ1-1 | - | - | TRBV19 | TGTGCCAGTAGTATAGCCGCGCCTGAAAGAGCTTTCTTT | CASSIAAPERAFF
TRBJ1-2 | once | - | TRBV5-1 | TGCGCCAGCAGCTTGGAAAGGGATCGGGGCTACACCTTC | CASSLERDRGYTF
TRBJ2-7 | - | - | TRBV5-1 | TGCGCCAGCAGCCAAAATCGGGGCGAGCAGTACTTC | CASSQNRGEQYF
TRBJ1-6 | - | - | TRBV4-1 | TGCGCCAGCAGCCAAGCGTTTCGGACACCCCTCCACTTT | CASSQAFRTPLHF
TRBJ1-1 | - | - | TRBV6-5 | TGTGCCAGCACCAGGGATACTGAAGCTTTCTTT | CASTRDTEAFF
TRBJ2-5 | once | - | TRBV5-1 | TGCGCCAGCAGCTCCCCTAGCGCGGGGACCCAGTACTTC | CASSSPSAGTQYF
TRBJ2-7 | - | TRBD2 | TRBV5-1 | TGCGCCAGCGAGGGACTAGCGGGGGGGAGCTCCTACGAGCAGTACTTC | CASEGLAGGSSYEQYF
TRBJ1-2 | - | - | TRBV6-6 | TGTGCCAGCAGCAAACCGGCGGGTAGGGGTAACTATGGCTACACCTTC | CASSKPAGRGNYGYTF
TRBJ2-1 | - | - | TRBV7-6 | TGTGCCAGCAGCTCTGGAGGGCCGGGCGAGCAGTTCTTC | CASSSGGPGEQFF
TRBJ1-2 | - | - | TRBV7-2 | TGTGCCAGCAGCCCCAATCTACGGTCAAGGAGCGGCTACACCTTC | CASSPNLRSRSGYTF
TRBJ1-5 | - | - | TRBV28 | TGTGCCAGCAGTCCCCGGGCTGGGGACGGGGCGCCCCAGCATTTT | CASSPRAGDGAPQHF
TRBJ1-5 | - | - | TRBV5-6 | TGTGCCAGCACGAGGGGGGGTAATCAGCCCCAGCATTTT | CASTRGGNQPQHF
TRBJ1-2 | - | TRBD1 | TRBV4-3 | TGCGCCAGCAGCCAAGATGTCCCCGGACAGGCAGCTAACTATGGCTACACCTTC | CASSQDVPGQAANYGYTF
TRBJ2-1 | once | - | TRBV12-5 | TGTGCTACTACCCACTTAAGGGGCTACTACAATGAGCAGTTCTTC | CATTHLRGYYNEQFF
TRBJ1-1 | - | - | TRBV6-1 | TGTGCCAGCATCGCCACAGGATTCAACACTGAAGCTTTCTTT | CASIATGFNTEAFF
TRBJ2-7 | - | - | TRBV6-5 | TGTGCCAGCAGTTACGGGACAACCTACGAGCAGTACTTC | CASSYGTTYEQYF
TRBJ1-6 | once | - | TRBV4-3 | TGCGCCAGCAGCCCTCTGAAAGGGGCGAATTCACCCCTCCACTTT | CASSPLKGANSPLHF
TRBJ2-1 | - | TRBD2 | TRBV2 | TGTGCCAGCAATCGCCCGGGACTAGCGGGGGGTCCCTCCTACAATGAGCAGTTCTTC | CASNRPGLAGGPSYNEQFF
TRBJ1-1 | - | - | TRBV28 | TGTGCCAGCTGGGGGGAGGGCCGGACTATGAACACTGAAGCTTTCTTT | CASWGEGRTMNTEAFF
TRBJ1-6 | - | TRBD1 | TRBV28 | TGTGCCAGCGACAGGGGGACCTATAATTCACCCCTCCACTTT | CASDRGTYNSPLHF
TRBJ1-5 | - | - | TRBV7-9 | TGTGCCAGCAGCTTTTACGGGGGGCCTAATCAGCCCCAGCATTTT | CASSFYGGPNQPQHF
TRBJ2-3 | - | - | TRBV7-2 | TGTGCCAGCAGCTTAGCGTACACCCCCAGGGTCACAGATACGCAGTATTTT | CASSLAYTPRVTDTQYF
TRBJ2-3 | - | - | TRBV5-1 | TGCGCCAGCAGCTTGGCGGACAGCTTCACAGATACGCAGTATTTT | CASSLADSFTDTQYF
TRBJ1-2 | - | - | TRBV28 | TGTGCCAGCCTCACAGGGATGGATGGCTACACCTTC | CASLTGMDGYTF
TRBJ2-7 | - | - | TRBV6-5 | TGTGCCAGCAGTTCGTGGGGGCCAAATACCTACGAGCAGTACTTC | CASSSWGPNTYEQYF
TRBJ2-1 | - | - | TRBV5-1 | TGCGCCAGCAGCCATAGACAGGTTCAGTACAATGAGCAGTTCTTC | CASSHRQVQYNEQFF
TRBJ1-1 | once | - | TRBV6-1 | TGTGCCAGCGGGGAGGGTTCCACTGAAGCTTTCTTT | CASGEGSTEAFF
TRBJ2-5 | - | TRBD1 | TRBV7-9 | TGTGCCAGCAGCTTAGTTAATACAGGGGGGCATGAGACCCAGTACTTC | CASSLVNTGGHETQYF
TRBJ1-2 | once | - | TRBV6-5 | TGTGCCAGCAGCAGCTGGACTTTCGGAGGGGATGGCTACACCTTC | CASSSWTFGGDGYTF
TRBJ2-5 | - | - | TRBV15 | TGTGCCACCAGCGCTAATCCTCCCCGGGTGGAGACCCAGTACTTC | CATSANPPRVETQYF
TRBJ2-1 | - | TRBD2 | TRBV6-6 | TGTGCCAGCAGTAGACTAGCGGGGGGGTATGAGCAGTTCTTC | CASSRLAGGYEQFF
TRBJ1-2 | - | - | TRBV6-1 | TGTGCCAGCATGTTTGAAGCCTTCCGGGACTATGGCTACACCTTC | CASMFEAFRDYGYTF
TRBJ2-1 | - | TRBD2 | TRBV18 | TGTGCCAGCTCACCAAGGACTAGCGGGGGCCTCTATGAGCAGTTCTTC | CASSPRTSGGLYEQFF
TRBJ1-1 | - | TRBD1 | TRBV5-1 | TGCGCCAGCAGCCTACCCGACAGGGATGAAGCTTTCTTT | CASSLPDRDEAFF
TRBJ1-1 | once | - | TRBV29-1 | TGCAGCGTTGGAATAGGGAACACTGAAGCTTTCTTT | CSVGIGNTEAFF
TRBJ2-5 | - | TRBD1 | TRBV29-1 | TGCAGCGCCCTGACAGGGGGCGTAGAGACCCAGTACTTC | CSALTGGVETQYF
TRBJ1-2 | - | - | TRBV20-1 | TGCAGTGCGGGGGTCTATGGCTACACCTTC | CSAGVYGYTF
TRBJ2-5 | - | TRBD2 | TRBV9 | TGTGCCAGCAGCCCCTGCGGGGGGGCTATCGGGGAGACCCAGTACTTC | CASSPCGGAIGETQYF
TRBJ2-7 | - | TRBD1 | TRBV11-2 | TGTGCCAGCAGCTTCACGTTGGTTATGGGTGACAGGGGGGTCTACGAGCAGTACTTC | CASSFTLVMGDRGVYEQYF